Presented here are 24 T cell receptor beta chains from one specimen sequenced in a study of T cells in Graves' hyperthyroidism and ophthalmopathy (dated by TCRdb to the late 2010s). The library was made by multiplex PCR. Sequenced on an Illumina HiSeq 2000. The TCR beta CDR3 regions were amplified from RNA transcripts. For the first round of RT-PCR on the TCR CDR3, the HTBI primer set was used together with the Qiagen OneStep RT-PCR kit. Clones were called with MiXCR by TCRdb after fastp trimmed the public reads at Q25, and only in-frame beta chains were retained. When rows share a CDR3 protein, they turn into one entry using the most common DNA and genes. The sample table contains about 770,000 distinct CDR3 sequences; only one count was recorded for roughly a sixth of them. Clones ranked in the top ten supply roughly 17% of the sample. Material for sequencing was blood. The receptors were gathered from a woman aged 50 to 60 with Graves' hyperthyroidism that later progressed to Graves' ophthalmopathy.

This clonotype was counted between two and nine times. V usage is TRBV5-4 and J usage is TRBJ1-1, with D possibly matching TRBD1 (5 bases). With 4 bases removed from V and 3 bases from J, the gap between germline ends came to 16 bases. Germline-derived CDR1 and CDR2 are SGHNT and YYREEE (reference sequence). The length of the CDR3 is 15 residues. The CDR3 loop is CASSPWGGEDTEAFF. In DNA form, the CDR3 reads TGTGCCAGCAGCCCCTGGGGGGGTGAGGACACTGAAGCTTTCTTT.

The V call is TRBV29-1, the J call TRBJ1-5; possibly TRBD1 for D (6 bases). Germline loops: CDR1 SQVTM, CDR2 ANQGSEA. V lost 0 bases and J 7 bases, leaving 7 bases between the germline ends. The CDR3 consists of 12 residues. The CDR3 nucleotides read TGCAGCGTTGAAGACGGGGGCCAGCCCCAGCATTTT. Translation gives CSVEDGGQPQHF.

This chain uses TRBV25-1 with TRBJ2-6; TRBD2 might be the D (7 bases). Trimming took 6 bases from V and 6 from J, leaving 18 bases between them. The CDR3 loop spans 16 amino acids. Germline loops: CDR1 MGHDK, CDR2 SYGVNS. The CDR3 loop is CASSNLGGLTANVLTF. The CDR3, as DNA: TGTGCCAGCAGCAATCTGGGGGGGCTAACGGCCAACGTCCTGACTTTC.

This clonotype was observed at least ten times. The chain is built from TRBV15 and TRBJ2-5, with 7 bases matching TRBD1. The CDR3 is 14 amino acids. CDR1 and CDR2 (germline): LNHNV, YYDKDF (reference sequence). V shed 1 base, J shed 3 bases, and the junction held 2 bases outside the gene matches. The CDR3 protein is CATSRGGGEETQYF. CDR3 DNA: TGTGCCACCAGCAGAGGAGGGGGCGAAGAGACCCAGTACTTC.

This clonotype was picked up many times. The chain recombines TRBV11-2 with TRBJ2-3; D possibly corresponds to TRBD1 (5 bases). V lost 5 bases to trimming and J lost 4 bases, with 13 bases between them. The CDR3 length is 14 residues. Germline-derived CDR1 and CDR2 are SGHAT and FQNNGV. CDR3 loop: CASSMGRQADTQYF. In DNA form, the CDR3 reads TGTGCCAGCAGCATGGGGCGGCAGGCAGATACGCAGTATTTT.

The J gene is TRBJ2-7, the V gene TRBV20-1, with 7 bases aligning to TRBD2. CDR3 length: 13 residues. J was trimmed by 5 bases and V by 4 bases; bases with no gene match: 8. Germline V gene sequence: CDR1 DFQATT, CDR2 SNEGSKA (reference sequence). CDR3: CSAIAGVRDEQYF. CDR3 DNA: TGCAGTGCTATAGCGGGCGTTCGGGACGAGCAGTACTTC.

The rearrangement links TRBV6-2 or TRBV6-3 to TRBJ2-7, with 9 bases lining up with TRBD1. Looked up from germline, CDR1 is MNHEY and CDR2 is SVGEGT. The J segment lost 5 bases and the V segment lost 5 bases, leaving 7 bases of the junction unmatched. The CDR3 spans 14 residues. The CDR3 is CASSLGQGQDEQYF. The CDR3 DNA is TGTGCCAGCAGTCTGGGACAGGGACAGGACGAGCAGTACTTC.

In the case of this clonotype: An end of the junction differs from the germline gene, which may be a read error. The V gene is TRBV9, the J gene TRBJ1-1; no definite D call. The CDR3 is 13 amino acids. Germline assignment: CDR1 SGDLS and CDR2 YYNGEE. The CDR3 sequence is CASSLGVNTEALF. DNA of the CDR3: TGTGCCAGCAGCCTTGGGGTGAACACTGAAGCTCTCTTT.

This clonotype was counted only a few times. The rearrangement uses TRBV7-2 and TRBJ1-4; no firm D call. The germline V gene has CDR1 SGHTA and CDR2 FQGNSA. Trimming took 5 bases from V and 1 from J, leaving 8 bases between them. This CDR3 region has 14 residues. In DNA form, the CDR3 reads TGTGCCAGCAGCGCAGGCCTAACTAATGAAAAACTGTTTTTT. This sequence encodes CASSAGLTNEKLFF.

This clonotype was seen repeatedly, ten times or more. The rearrangement joins TRBV30 to TRBJ1-2, with 7 bases fitting TRBD1. Unmatched junction bases numbered 3, after V lost 5 bases and J lost 3 bases. Per germline, CDR1 GTSNPN and CDR2 SVGIG (reference sequence). The CDR3 runs 12 residues. The CDR3 region is CAWDRDYYGYTF. CDR3 coding DNA: TGTGCCTGGGACAGGGATTACTATGGCTACACCTTC.

This chain links TRBV11-2 with TRBJ1-1; unclear D gene. Deletions cut 5 bases from V and 1 base from J, with 11 bases between. Germline assignment: CDR1 SGHAT and CDR2 FQNNGV. This CDR3 contains 14 residues. The chain's CDR3 is CASSPDPWNTEAFF. DNA for the CDR3: TGTGCCAGCAGCCCTGACCCGTGGAACACTGAAGCTTTCTTT.

In this sample, this clonotype turned up many times. The chain joins TRBV5-6 to TRBJ2-1, with 10 bases fitting TRBD1. Germline V lookup: CDR1 SGHDT, CDR2 YYEEEE. The V and J ends lost 4 bases and 10 bases, in that order; junction bases with no gene match: 20. The CDR3 has 18 residues. Here the CDR3 reads CASSRGQGVDRSPREQFF. The CDR3 DNA reads as TGTGCCAGCAGCAGAGGACAGGGGGTGGACAGGTCCCCCCGCGAGCAGTTCTTC.

The gene calls are TRBV19 and TRBJ1-2; D unresolved. Germline values: CDR1 LNHDA, CDR2 SQIVND (reference sequence). V shed 1 base and J shed 2 bases, with 8 bases lying between them. The length of the CDR3 is 14 residues. The CDR3 reads CASSIAGNNYGYTF. The DNA for the CDR3 is TGTGCCAGTAGTATAGCGGGGAACAACTATGGCTACACCTTC.

In its sample, this clonotype was seen many times. The rearrangement links TRBV30 to TRBJ1-2; tentative D call: TRBD1 (5 bases). CDR1 and CDR2 from the germline V gene are GTSNPN and SVGIG (reference sequence). V was cut by 3 bases and J by 3 bases, with 8 bases left in between. The CDR3 is made up of 12 amino acids. The chain's CDR3 is CAWRGLDYGYTF. Written as DNA, the CDR3 is TGTGCCTGGAGGGGGCTTGACTATGGCTACACCTTC.

CDR3: CATSRDRGSSNQPQHF. CDR3 sequence (DNA): TGTGCCACCAGCAGAGATCGCGGCAGCAGCAATCAGCCCCAGCATTTT. This chain uses TRBV15 with TRBJ1-5, with D unclear. CDR1 LNHNV and CDR2 YYDKDF come from the germline V gene (reference sequence). The CDR3 has 16 residues. V shed 0 bases and J shed 1 base, with 10 bases lying between them.

As concerns this clonotype: The junction departs from the called germline gene at one end, perhaps through a read error. The chain recombines TRBV13 with TRBJ1-5; no clear D. The CDR3 totals 14 residues. The germline CDR1 and CDR2 sequences are PRHDT and FYEKMQ (reference sequence). CDR3 sequence (DNA): TGTGCCGGCAGCTTATTCGGTCCTCATCAGCCCCAGCATTTT. Encoded protein: CAGSLFGPHQPQHF.

The chain uses TRBV3-1 and TRBJ2-2; D uncertain. Germline CDR1 and CDR2: LGHDT and YNNKEL (reference sequence). The CDR3 has 19 amino acids. V lost 1 base and J 2 bases, leaving 20 bases between the germline ends. The CDR3 DNA follows: TGTGCCAGCAGCCAAGCAGGCTTCATCGGACCCACCAACACCGGGGAGCTGTTTTTT. Protein product: CASSQAGFIGPTNTGELFF.

This clonotype has ten or more counts. The DNA for the CDR3 is TGTGCCAGCAGCCCAAGGACTAGCGTGGGCGGGGAGCTGTTTTTT. This sequence encodes CASSPRTSVGGELFF. This chain links TRBV3-1 with TRBJ2-2; 9 bases map to TRBD2. This CDR3 has 15 residues. CDR1 and CDR2 from the germline V gene are LGHDT and YNNKEL (reference sequence). V lost 4 bases, J lost 7 bases, and 7 bases stayed unmatched.

The chain couples TRBV27 to TRBJ2-2; the D gene is possibly TRBD2 (6 bases). V lost 6 bases and J lost 4, with 12 bases in between. The germline V gene encodes CDR1 MNHEY and CDR2 SMNVEV (reference sequence). This CDR3 region has 14 residues. This CDR3 is CASSWGDRTGELFF. CDR3 nucleotide sequence: TGTGCCAGCAGCTGGGGGGACCGCACCGGGGAGCTGTTTTTT.

This sequence joins TRBV20-1 and TRBJ2-3; 8 positions match TRBD1. Germline-derived CDR1 and CDR2 are DFQATT and SNEGSKA (reference sequence). This CDR3 has 16 residues. V shed 6 bases, J shed 3 bases, and the junction held 14 bases outside the gene matches. The CDR3, as DNA: TGCAGTGCCCCCTTGGGTGGAGGACAGGGAACAGATACGCAGTATTTT. This translates into CSAPLGGGQGTDTQYF.

This clonotype was seen more than once but under ten times. The chain employs TRBV29-1 and TRBJ1-2, with 8 bases identical to TRBD1. After removal of 3 bases from V and 4 bases from J, the junction contained 10 bases not matched to a gene. The germline V gene has CDR1 SQVTM and CDR2 ANQGSEA. This CDR3 contains 15 residues. The CDR3 here is CSVEGPMTGAYGYTF. In nucleotides, the CDR3 is TGCAGCGTTGAGGGCCCTATGACAGGGGCCTATGGCTACACCTTC.

In its sample, this clonotype was seen a few times. This chain uses TRBV15 with TRBJ2-3; tentative D call: TRBD2 (6 bases). Between the trimmed V and J ends, which lost 0 bases and 0 bases, there was a span of 10 bases. The CDR3 is 16 amino acids. Per germline, CDR1 LNHNV and CDR2 YYDKDF (reference sequence). DNA for the CDR3: TGTGCCACCAGCAGAGAAGGTGGGACTAGCACAGATACGCAGTATTTT. It encodes CATSREGGTSTDTQYF.

At least ten counts were recorded for this clonotype. The chain employs TRBV30 and TRBJ2-7; D is possibly TRBD2 (6 bases). V was trimmed by 4 bases and J by 0 bases, leaving 13 bases between them. The V gene's germline CDR1 is GTSNPN and CDR2 SVGIG (reference sequence). The CDR3 is made up of 14 amino acids. CDR3 loop: CAWMGLESSYEQYF. The CDR3 bases are TGTGCCTGGATGGGACTGGAGAGCTCCTACGAGCAGTACTTC. The full variable domain, with the rest looked up from reference TRBV30 and TRBJ2-7, is SQTIHQWPATLVQPVGSPLSLECTVEGTSNPNLYWYRQAAGRGLQLLFYSVGIGQISSEVPQNLSASRPQDRQFILSSKKLLLSDSGFYLCAWMGLESSYEQYFGPGTRLTVT.

This clonotype was observed many times. The chain links TRBV9 to TRBJ2-7, with TRBD2 matching 7 bases. The germline gives CDR1 SGDLS, CDR2 YYNGEE. J was trimmed by 0 bases and V by 0 bases; bases with no gene match: 3. The CDR3 extends over 15 amino acids. CDR3 amino acids: CASSVAGGSSYEQYF. For the CDR3, the DNA is TGTGCCAGCAGCGTAGCCGGGGGGAGCTCCTACGAGCAGTACTTC.